This entry lists 20 T cell receptor beta chains sequenced from one sample in a study of CD8 T cells in ankylosing spondylitis. Their target antigens are unknown. Study observations and caveats: Ankylosing spondylitis blood appeared to carry a characteristic TCR beta motif of several highly homologous variants.

TCRdb re-called the 5' RACE reads with MiXCR, one entry per CDR3 protein. The sample has hundreds of thousands of distinct CDR3 sequences; over 9.5% are singletons. Sequencing was performed on blood, either unsorted or a sorted T cell fraction (not recorded which). All receptors derive from a male donor with ankylosing spondylitis.

The chain uses TRBV20-1 and TRBJ2-7, with a possible D match to TRBD1 (5 bases). Germline V lookup: CDR1 DFQATT, CDR2 SNEGSKA (reference sequence). The CDR3 runs 13 residues. Trimming left V 5 bases short and J 1 base short, with 12 bases between. The CDR3 coding sequence is TGCAGTGCTGGCATCAGGGATTCCTACGAGCAGTACTTC. Protein: CSAGIRDSYEQYF.

The chain links TRBV20-1 to TRBJ2-1, with D possibly being TRBD1 (5 bases). CDR3 length: 13 residues. V lost 1 base, J lost 5 bases, and 9 bases lay in between. Germline CDR1 is DFQATT and CDR2 is SNEGSKA (reference sequence). CDR3 region: CSARGYRNNEQFF. The DNA of the CDR3 is TGCAGTGCTAGAGGGTACAGGAACAATGAGCAGTTCTTC.

This clonotype was found a few times. V gene TRBV6-2 or TRBV6-3 combines with J gene TRBJ2-1; D unclear. Trimming took off 4 bases at V and 1 base at J, with 8 bases between the two ends. Germline CDR1 reads MNHEY; CDR2 reads SVGEGT. The CDR3 extends over 14 amino acids. The CDR3 reads CASSFLESYNEQFF. As DNA, the CDR3 is TGTGCCAGCAGTTTCCTTGAATCCTACAATGAGCAGTTCTTC.

This clonotype has a count of ten or more. The chain carries TRBV20-1 and TRBJ2-1; D not certain. The germline V gene has CDR1 DFQATT and CDR2 SNEGSKA (reference sequence). CDR3 length: 16 amino acids. V lost 2 bases to trimming and J lost 3 bases, with 17 bases between them. Here the CDR3 DNA reads TGCAGTGCTAGAAAACCCAGCGCCGGTAACTACAATGAGCAGTTCTTC. Translating gives CSARKPSAGNYNEQFF.

This clonotype was found a few times. This sequence joins TRBV28 and TRBJ2-1; tentatively, D is TRBD2 (7 bases). Germline CDR1 is MDHEN and CDR2 is SYDVKM. There are 16 residues in the CDR3. V lost 6 bases and J lost 1, with 16 bases in between. Written as DNA, the CDR3 is TGTGCCAGCAGCCAAACGGGGGGCGGTTCCTACAATGAGCAGTTCTTC. Amino acid sequence: CASSQTGGGSYNEQFF.

CDR3 DNA: TGTGCCAGCAGGGACATAGCGGGAGTGGGGAATGAGCAGTTCTTC. It codes for CASRDIAGVGNEQFF. The rearrangement joins TRBV6-2 or TRBV6-3 to TRBJ2-1; 9 bases agree with TRBD2. The ends lost 6 bases at V and 7 bases at J; junction bases unmatched: 10. The length of the CDR3 is 15 residues. Germline V lookup: CDR1 MNHEY, CDR2 SVGEGT.

This clonotype was counted between two and nine times. The V call is TRBV6-2 or TRBV6-3, the J call TRBJ2-5; the D gene is possibly TRBD1 (5 bases). The germline CDR1 and CDR2 sequences are MNHEY and SVGEGT. CDR3 size: 14 residues. Trimming removed 1 base from V and 5 bases from J, with 11 bases in between. In nucleotides, the CDR3 is TGTGCCAGCAGTTACTTTAGGGGCGGCGAGACCCAGTACTTC. It codes for CASSYFRGGETQYF.

This clonotype was recorded a few times. The J gene is TRBJ1-2, the V gene TRBV11-1, with D perhaps matching TRBD1 (5 bases). The V end was cut by 2 bases, the J end by 5 bases, with 24 bases between. The CDR3 runs to 18 residues. Germline V gives CDR1 SGHAT, CDR2 FQDESV (reference sequence). The CDR3 nucleotides are TGTGCCAGCAGCTTATTGGAGGGTGGGGGAATTCACGCGTATGGCTACACCTTC. Translated, it gives CASSLLEGGGIHAYGYTF.

This clonotype occurred a few times. V gene TRBV6-6 combines with J gene TRBJ1-1; the D gene is possibly TRBD1 (6 bases). Trimming cost V 6 bases and J 5 bases, with 13 bases left between them. From germline, CDR1 is MNHNY and CDR2 SVGAGI (reference sequence). CDR3 length: 13 amino acids. CDR3 in amino acids: CASSTGRGTEAFF. The CDR3 nucleotides read TGTGCCAGCAGCACAGGGAGAGGAACTGAAGCTTTCTTT.

CDR3 DNA: TGCAGCTCTGAAGGGGGTTCCAATGAGCAGTTCTTC. It yields the protein CSSEGGSNEQFF. This chain links TRBV29-1 with TRBJ2-1, with D possibly matching TRBD1 (6 bases). Trimming removed 8 bases from V and 6 bases from J, with 14 bases in between. CDR1 and CDR2 from the germline V gene are SQVTM and ANQGSEA. The CDR3 is 12 amino acids.

The V call is TRBV9, the J call TRBJ2-1, with unresolved D. The CDR3 is 15 amino acids. The V gene's germline CDR1 is SGDLS and CDR2 YYNGEE. The germline V and J ends were trimmed by 3 bases and 1 base, with 11 bases remaining between them. CDR3 bases: TGTGCCAGCAGCGCCTTCGGCCAGTCCTACAATGAGCAGTTCTTC. Its protein is CASSAFGQSYNEQFF.

This clonotype was counted ten times or more. J is TRBJ2-3 and V is TRBV20-1; D remains unclear. The CDR3 spans 11 residues. V was pared by 3 bases and J by 1 base, with 2 bases between. Per the germline V gene, CDR1 is DFQATT and CDR2 is SNEGSKA (reference sequence). The CDR3 DNA follows: TGCAGTGCTAGGGGCACAGATACGCAGTATTTT. This translates into CSARGTDTQYF.

This clonotype appeared many times. The rearrangement joins TRBV7-9 to TRBJ2-5; TRBD1 matches at 7 bases. Per germline, CDR1 SEHNR and CDR2 FQNEAQ (reference sequence). The CDR3 is 15 residues long. With V trimmed by 5 bases and J by 4 bases, 10 bases remained unmatched. CDR3 DNA sequence: TGTGCCAGCAGCCTTGGGACAGACGGACGAGAGACCCAGTACTTC. Translation: CASSLGTDGRETQYF.

The DNA of the CDR3 is TGCGCCAGCAGCTTGGTTACGGGGGCCCACAATGAGCAGTTCTTC. Amino acids: CASSLVTGAHNEQFF. The chain joins TRBV5-1 to TRBJ2-1; D is perhaps TRBD1 or TRBD2 (6 bases each). The CDR3 is made up of 15 amino acids. In germline, CDR1 is SGHRS, CDR2 YFSETQ. V gave up 0 bases and J gave up 5 bases, with 12 bases separating them.

This clonotype was seen many times. The chain carries TRBV6-2 or TRBV6-3 and TRBJ1-1, with TRBD1 matching 8 bases. CDR3 size: 11 residues. The germline V gene encodes CDR1 MNHEY and CDR2 SVGEGT. Trimming at V came to 7 bases and at J to 8 bases, leaving 3 bases not matched to a gene. The CDR3 region is CASNDRGEAFF. The CDR3 region has the DNA TGTGCCAGCAATGACAGGGGAGAAGCTTTCTTT.

This clonotype was detected a few times. This chain links TRBV5-5 with TRBJ1-3; 9 bases agree with TRBD1. With 2 bases clipped from V and 4 bases from J, the junction kept 10 bases outside the gene matches. The CDR3 spans 17 residues. Per germline, CDR1 SGHKS and CDR2 YYEKEE (reference sequence). The CDR3 loop is CASSFGTGRPFGNTIYF. The CDR3 DNA reads as TGTGCCAGCAGCTTTGGGACAGGGCGACCGTTCGGAAACACCATATATTTT. Filled out from reference TRBV5-5 and TRBJ1-3, the complete variable domain reads DAGVTQSPTHLIKTRGQQVTLRCSPISGHKSVSWYQQVLGQGPQFIFQYYEKEERGRGNFPDRFSARQFPNYSSELNVNALLLGDSALYLCASSFGTGRPFGNTIYFGEGSWLTVV.

This chain connects TRBV29-1 to TRBJ1-1; the D gene is possibly TRBD1 (6 bases). The V gene's germline CDR1 is SQVTM and CDR2 ANQGSEA. There are 13 residues in the CDR3. V lost 6 bases and J 6 bases, leaving 17 bases between the germline ends. The DNA of the CDR3 is TGCAGCGTACGGACAGCCGCCGGCGCTGAAGCTTTCTTT. Its translation: CSVRTAAGAEAFF.

In its sample, this clonotype was seen a few times. The gene calls are TRBV7-2 and TRBJ1-1; a weak D match, TRBD1 (5 bases). Germline assignment: CDR1 SGHTA and CDR2 FQGNSA. There are 15 residues in the CDR3. V was trimmed by 0 bases and J by 4 bases, leaving 12 bases between them. CDR3 sequence (DNA): TGTGCCAGCAGCTTAGCTGGCTTAGGGGCCACTGAAGCTTTCTTT. Amino acids: CASSLAGLGATEAFF. Combining the CDR3 with reference TRBV7-2 and TRBJ1-1 gives the whole variable domain GAGVSQSPSNKVTEKGKDVELRCDPISGHTALYWYRQSLGQGLEFLIYFQGNSAPDKSGLPSDRFSAERTGGSVSTLTIQRTQQEDSAVYLCASSLAGLGATEAFFGQGTRLTVV.

The chain combines TRBV7-3 with TRBJ2-3, with a possible D match to TRBD1 (5 bases). Germline V gene data show CDR1 as SGHTA and CDR2 as FQGTGA. V shed 5 bases and J shed 2 bases, with 14 bases lying between them. The CDR3 runs to 15 residues. This CDR3 is CASSLSRELTDTQYF. The DNA of the CDR3 is TGTGCCAGCAGCCTCAGCAGGGAACTCACAGATACGCAGTATTTT.

Ten or more counts support this clonotype. The V call is TRBV6-5, the J call TRBJ1-5, with D hard to call. CDR1 is MNHEY and CDR2 is SVGAGI in the germline V gene. The CDR3 length is 12 residues. V lost 4 bases and J 11 bases, leaving 12 bases between the germline ends. The CDR3 spells CASSFRFGSQHF. CDR3 sequence (DNA): TGTGCCAGCAGTTTTCGGTTTGGTTCCCAGCATTTT.